This paragraph reports one T cell receptor beta chain. Its antigen is currently unknown. The entry originates in a study of T cell responses to AZD1222 COVID-19 vaccine. On the study more broadly: Second-dose timings of about 4 or about 12 weeks were pooled.

The study, taken as a whole, reports: Nearly half of spike-specific TCRs reportedly go after variant regions that carry no mutations. In a largely white British group with more females than males, clonal diversity was possibly underestimated.

Sequencing was performed with immunoSEQ multiplex PCR; in TCRdb, only in-frame clones are kept and a portion is missing. The sample comprises tens of thousands of clones, 90% of which are singletons, and around 3% rests with the top ten. In germline, CDR1 is MNHEY, CDR2 SVGAGI. V lost 6 bases to trimming and J lost 8 bases, with 13 bases between them. The CDR3 spans 13 residues. The chain couples TRBV6-5 to TRBJ2-2, with D perhaps matching TRBD2 (5 bases). This clonotype originated in an adult in good health. Source: peripheral blood, taken on day 0 of AZD1222 vaccination. The CDR3 sequence is CASRGPGSGELFF. The CDR3 region has the DNA TGTGCCAGCAGAGGACCGGGGTCGGGGGAGCTGTTTTTT.